Each of the 30 T cell receptor beta chains below was sequenced from the same sample in a study of CD4 and CD8 cells across lung adenocarcinoma regions. TCRdb redid the calling of the PCR reads with MiXCR, one entry per CDR3 protein. The profile shows more than 9,500 distinct CDR3 sequences, roughly 60% of them singletons. The sequencing input was CD8+ T cells from the margin of a lung tumor. Receptor source: a female donor with lung adenocarcinoma. The CD4 and CD8 labels of this study may be unreliable.

This clonotype was found once. V gene TRBV11-2 combines with J gene TRBJ1-2; possible D gene TRBD1, 6 bases. The CDR3 runs to 15 residues. Germline CDR1 is SGHAT and CDR2 is FQNNGV. V was pared by 0 bases and J by 9 bases, with 17 bases between. CDR3 amino acids: CASSLERAGDRSYTF. The CDR3 DNA follows: TGTGCCAGCAGCTTAGAGCGGGCAGGGGATCGTAGCTACACCTTC.

The chain joins TRBV7-2 to TRBJ2-1, with 9 bases fitting TRBD2. J lost 11 bases, V lost 3 bases, and 8 bases had no gene match. CDR3 length equals 14 residues. CDR1 and CDR2 (germline): SGHTA, FQGNSA. The CDR3 protein is CASSFGGRVFKQFF. Here the CDR3 DNA reads TGTGCCAGCAGCTTCGGCGGGAGGGTCTTTAAGCAGTTCTTC.

Comments on this clonotype: A read error may produce the germline difference seen at one junction end. The chain carries TRBV6-1 and TRBJ2-4; a possible D gene is TRBD2 (6 bases). Germline V CDR1 and CDR2: MNHNS, SASEGT. This CDR3 is built from 15 residues. CDR3 protein: CGSIPGRGAKDTQYF. In nucleotides, the CDR3 is TGTGGCAGCATTCCGGGGCGGGGAGCCAAAGACACTCAGTACTTC.

This chain joins TRBV6-1 and TRBJ2-5, with 7 bases matching TRBD2. CDR3 length equals 16 residues. Germline-derived CDR1 and CDR2 are MNHNS and SASEGT. V gave up 6 bases and J gave up 8 bases; unmatched junction bases: 18. CDR3 coding DNA: TGTGCCAGCAGGGGTAGCGGGCGCCCAGCCACAGATACCCAGTACTTC. This codes for CASRGSGRPATDTQYF.

This clonotype is medium-sized by share. The chain has TRBV4-1 and TRBJ1-3; 7 nucleotides align to TRBD1. The CDR3 covers 14 residues. CDR1 MGHRA and CDR2 YSYEKL come from the germline V gene. V lost 4 bases and J lost 4; bases outside the gene matches: 4. CDR3 residues: CASSRPGQGNTIYF. CDR3 nucleotide sequence: TGCGCCAGCAGCCGGCCGGGACAGGGAAACACCATATATTTT.

By share, this clonotype ranks as large. The V and J genes are TRBV27 and TRBJ2-5; D is tentatively TRBD1 or TRBD2 (6 bases each). Germline assignment: CDR1 MNHEY and CDR2 SMNVEV (reference sequence). The V end was cut by 2 bases, the J end by 1 base, with 14 bases between. The CDR3 is made up of 16 amino acids. CDR3 coding DNA: TGTGCCAGCAGTTTAAACGGGGGCCTCCTCCAAGAGACCCAGTACTTC. Translated: CASSLNGGLLQETQYF.

This clonotype has a handful of counts. V gene TRBV10-2 combines with J gene TRBJ2-1; 12 bases line up with TRBD2. Unmatched junction bases numbered 3, after V lost 6 bases and J lost 0 bases. The CDR3 consists of 16 residues. Germline V gives CDR1 WSHSY, CDR2 SAAADI. The CDR3 sequence: CASSLAGGSSYNEQFF. The CDR3 DNA reads as TGCGCCAGCAGCCTAGCGGGGGGGAGCTCCTACAATGAGCAGTTCTTC.

The rearrangement links TRBV6-5 to TRBJ2-5; no reliable D call. V lost 7 bases and J lost 1, with 10 bases in between. The V gene's germline CDR1 is MNHEY and CDR2 SVGAGI. This CDR3 region has 13 residues. This CDR3 is CASTYQLQETQYF. The CDR3 DNA reads TGTGCCAGCACTTATCAGCTCCAAGAGACCCAGTACTTC.

This clonotype is categorized as medium-sized. This chain connects TRBV6-5 to TRBJ2-7; D might be TRBD1 (6 bases). This CDR3 spans 14 amino acids. Trimming left V 5 bases short and J 0 bases short, with 11 bases between. Looked up from germline, CDR1 is MNHEY and CDR2 is SVGAGI. The CDR3 nucleotides are TGTGCCAGCAGTCCACCAGGGGACTCCTACGAGCAGTACTTC. Residues: CASSPPGDSYEQYF.

A single count supports this clonotype. J is TRBJ2-3 and V is TRBV7-9; 9 positions agree with TRBD2. The CDR3 loop spans 18 amino acids. V lost 1 base and J lost 6; bases outside the gene matches: 14. Germline-derived CDR1 and CDR2 are SEHNR and FQNEAQ (reference sequence). The CDR3 here is CASSLGYPGLAFADTQYF. For the CDR3, the DNA is TGTGCCAGCAGCTTAGGTTACCCGGGACTAGCCTTCGCGGATACGCAGTATTTT. The complete variable domain, with remaining parts taken from reference TRBV7-9 and TRBJ2-3, reads DTGVSQNPRHKITKRGQNVTFRCDPISEHNRLYWYRQTLGQGPEFLTYFQNEAQLEKSRLLSDRFSAERPKGSFSTLEIQRTEQGDSAMYLCASSLGYPGLAFADTQYFGPGTRLTVL.

The chain joins TRBV3-1 to TRBJ1-1; D is possibly TRBD1 (5 bases). The CDR3 spans 17 residues. Germline lookup yields CDR1 LGHDT and CDR2 YNNKEL (reference sequence). Trimming cost V 0 bases and J 6 bases, with 20 bases left between them. The CDR3 loop is CASSQDWAGHVVPEAFF. CDR3 sequence (DNA): TGTGCCAGCAGCCAAGATTGGGCAGGGCATGTAGTGCCTGAAGCTTTCTTT.

The V call is TRBV6-1, the J call TRBJ1-6, with 9 bases that match TRBD1. Germline-derived CDR1 and CDR2 are MNHNS and SASEGT. The CDR3 consists of 14 residues. V lost 5 bases and J lost 8; bases outside the gene matches: 4. As DNA, the CDR3 is TGTGCCAGCAGTCTGACAGGGGGTGATTCACCCCTCCACTTT. Its protein product is CASSLTGGDSPLHF.

In regard to this clonotype: At one of its ends the junction is not consistent with the germline gene, which may arise from a read error. The chain uses TRBV10-1 and TRBJ2-5; the D gene is possibly TRBD2 (7 bases). There are 14 residues in the CDR3. CDR1 is WNHNN and CDR2 is SYGVQD in the germline V gene (reference sequence). CDR3 bases: TGTGCGGGGCGCGGGGGCCGTGACCAAGAGACTCAGTACTTC. It encodes CAGRGGRDQETQYF.

The chain has TRBV25-1 and TRBJ2-4, with 7 bases lining up with TRBD1. The CDR3 covers 20 residues. Germline V gene sequence: CDR1 MGHDK, CDR2 SYGVNS. Germline trimming cut 3 bases from V and 9 bases from J; bases unmatched to any gene: 26. The CDR3 region has the DNA TGTGCCAGCAGTGAGCAGGGGGACCTCGAGGAAGGTTTGTTTGGGTTCATTCAGTACTTC. It is translated as CASSEQGDLEEGLFGFIQYF.

J is TRBJ2-1 and V is TRBV7-6, with TRBD2 matching 7 bases. TRBJ2-7 matches the DNA end more closely, so the J call is doubtful. CDR1 and CDR2 (germline): SGHVS, FNYEAQ. CDR3 length: 17 residues. Here the CDR3 DNA reads TGTGCCAGCAGCCAAGACCCTAGCGGCGAACCGTCCTACGAGCAGTACTTC. Protein sequence: CASSQDPSGEPSYEQYF.

J is TRBJ2-3 and V is TRBV7-2; D ambiguous. V lost 8 bases, J lost 1 base, and 7 bases lay in between. This CDR3 is built from 12 residues. Germline V gives CDR1 SGHTA, CDR2 FQGNSA. CDR3 coding DNA: TGTGCCAGCGCAGAGGGCACAGATACGCAGTATTTT. Its protein product is CASAEGTDTQYF. The full variable domain, in which reference TRBV7-2 and TRBJ2-3 provide the parts outside the CDR3, is GAGVSQSPSNKVTEKGKDVELRCDPISGHTALYWYRQSLGQGLEFLIYFQGNSAPDKSGLPSDRFSAERTGGSVSTLTIQRTQQEDSAVYLCASAEGTDTQYFGPGTRLTVL.

The rearrangement joins TRBV6-1 to TRBJ2-1; D perhaps matches TRBD1 (7 bases). The end of the DNA fits TRBJ2-7 better, so the J call may be wrong. The CDR3 covers 13 residues. Germline assignment: CDR1 MNHNS and CDR2 SASEGT. The CDR3 is CASSSEGAWEQYF. The CDR3 coding sequence is TGTGCCAGCAGCTCGGAGGGGGCTTGGGAGCAGTACTTC.

Note on this clonotype: At one end the junction does not follow the germline gene, possibly because of a read error. This chain joins TRBV6-5 and TRBJ2-5; D uncertain. CDR1 MNHEY and CDR2 SVGAGI come from the germline V gene. The CDR3 sequence is 13 residues long. CDR3 loop: CASSNQDQEVQSF. In DNA form, the CDR3 reads TGTGCCAGCAGTAACCAGGATCAAGAGGTCCAGTCCTTC.

The chain employs TRBV6-5 and TRBJ2-4, with 10 bases aligning to TRBD2. The junction had 4 bases not matched to a gene; V was cut back by 4 bases and J by 1 base. CDR1 and CDR2 from the germline V gene are MNHEY and SVGAGI. There are 16 residues in the CDR3. The CDR3 protein is CASSSGTSEAKNIQYF. The CDR3 DNA sequence: TGTGCCAGCAGTTCGGGGACTAGCGAGGCCAAAAACATTCAGTACTTC.

This chain links TRBV3-1 with TRBJ1-2; D possibly corresponds to TRBD1 (6 bases). This CDR3 is built from 14 residues. The V end lost 4 bases, the J end lost 8 bases, and 17 bases lay between the germline ends. CDR1 is LGHDT and CDR2 is YNNKEL in the germline V gene (reference sequence). CDR3 protein: CASSPASGAGGYTF. The CDR3 region has the DNA TGTGCCAGCAGCCCCGCCTCAGGGGCGGGCGGCTACACCTTC. Supplemented by reference TRBV3-1 and TRBJ1-2, the full variable domain reads DTAVSQTPKYLVTQMGNDKSIKCEQNLGHDTMYWYKQDSKKFLKIMFSYNNKELIINETVPNRFSPKSPDKAHLNLHINSLELGDSAVYFCASSPASGAGGYTFGSGTRLTVV.

The chain is built from TRBV10-1 and TRBJ1-1; D is ambiguous. There are 13 residues in the CDR3. V was trimmed by 0 bases and J by 9 bases, leaving 11 bases between them. From germline, CDR1 is WNHNN and CDR2 SYGVQD (reference sequence). The chain's CDR3 is CASSESGSAKAFF. CDR3 nucleotides: TGCGCCAGCAGTGAGTCGGGCAGCGCCAAAGCTTTCTTT.

As for this clonotype: The junction and the germline gene differ at one end; a read error may be behind it. This rearrangement joins TRBV27 to TRBJ2-4; 7 bases align to TRBD2. The germline V gene encodes CDR1 MNHEY and CDR2 SMNVEV (reference sequence). The CDR3 totals 13 residues. The chain's CDR3 is CATGQRGKNIQYF. In DNA, the CDR3 is TGCGCCACGGGGCAGCGGGGCAAAAACATTCAGTACTTC.

This sequence joins TRBV6-5 and TRBJ2-1; tentative D call: TRBD2 (5 bases). The J call is in doubt because the DNA end fits TRBJ2-7 better. Germline V gives CDR1 MNHEY, CDR2 SVGAGI. The CDR3 extends over 13 amino acids. CDR3 loop: CASSYGPGGEQYF. Written as DNA, the CDR3 is TGTGCCAGCAGTTACGGGCCCGGCGGGGAGCAGTACTTC.

V and J are TRBV7-8 and TRBJ1-1; perhaps TRBD1 as D (5 bases). Germline CDR1 SGHVS, CDR2 FQNEAQ. The CDR3 is 13 amino acids. Deletions cut 4 bases from V and 1 base from J, with 7 bases between. The CDR3 spells CASSSGRNTEAFF. In DNA form, the CDR3 reads TGTGCCAGCAGCTCGGGACGGAACACTGAAGCTTTCTTT.

The chain uses TRBV6-1 and TRBJ2-5; D may match TRBD1 or TRBD2 (6 bases each). In germline, CDR1 is MNHNS, CDR2 SASEGT. This CDR3 region has 14 residues. This CDR3 reads CASHGGRTQETQYF. CDR3 DNA: TGTGCGAGTCACGGGGGCCGGACCCAAGAGACCCAGTACTTC.

Regarding this clonotype: At one of its ends the junction is not consistent with the germline gene, which may arise from a read error. V and J are TRBV6-1 and TRBJ2-5, with D perhaps TRBD2 (6 bases). The J call may be incorrect, as the DNA end agrees better with TRBJ2-1. The CDR3 has 13 residues. The germline V gene has CDR1 MNHNS and CDR2 SASEGT. CDR3 loop: CASREARDSEQFF. In DNA form, the CDR3 reads TGTGCCAGCAGGGAAGCCCGGGACTCTGAGCAGTTCTTC.

This clonotype was counted only a few times. This chain links TRBV11-2 with TRBJ2-1; 13 bases fit TRBD2. The last part of the DNA fits TRBJ2-7 better; the J call may be wrong. Germline CDR1 SGHAT, CDR2 FQNNGV. The CDR3 loop spans 14 amino acids. CDR3 nucleotides: TGTGCCAGCAGCCCAAGGACTAGCGGGGGCGAGCAGTACTTC. It is translated as CASSPRTSGGEQYF.

The table lists this clonotype with a count of one. The rearrangement joins TRBV12-3 or TRBV12-4 to TRBJ1-4, with D unclear. The CDR3 contains 15 residues. Deletions cut 5 bases from V and 7 bases from J, with 17 bases between. The CDR3: CASSLSLGVREKLFF. The CDR3 nucleotides read TGTGCCAGCAGTCTATCCCTCGGGGTTCGTGAAAAACTGTTTTTT.

This clonotype was found a few times. This chain joins TRBV6-5 and TRBJ1-2; a possible D gene is TRBD1 (5 bases). Germline-derived CDR1 and CDR2 are MNHEY and SVGAGI. The CDR3 is 13 amino acids. Trimming stripped 2 bases from V and 5 bases from J, with 9 bases between. CDR3 amino acids: CASSYRGGYGYTF. CDR3 DNA sequence: TGTGCCAGCAGTTACAGGGGCGGGTATGGCTACACCTTC.

Only a few counts were recorded for this clonotype. The rearrangement joins TRBV6-5 to TRBJ2-1; the D gene is possibly TRBD1 (6 bases). This CDR3 is 17 amino acids long. With 2 bases removed from V and 5 bases from J, the gap between germline ends came to 19 bases. In germline, CDR1 is MNHEY, CDR2 SVGAGI. CDR3 nucleotide sequence: TGTGCCAGCAGTTACGGGGGCTCGTGGGGGCCACACAATGAGCAGTTCTTC. Amino acids: CASSYGGSWGPHNEQFF.